The entry that follows covers one T cell receptor beta chain sequence. Its antigen is not yet known. No much larger clone exists at a distance of one base, and base qualities are not known. This record belongs to a study of blood T cell repertoires in COVID-19 (dated by TCRdb to about 2020). Concerning the study at large: Collaborator samples came from the United States, Italy and Spain and covered acute and convalescent phases of COVID-19. The prospective study material was composed of cDNA or gDNA derived from T cells, B-cell-depleted T cells, or PBMCs. The dataset comprised deeply sampled blood TCRbeta repertoires from subjects exposed to, actively infected with, or recovered from COVID-19. A freely available public database, intended as a resource for researchers studying the immune response to SARS-CoV-2, is where the repertoires were released. The samples were drawn from the first 160 participants of the ongoing ImmuneRACE study and from under 1,500 subjects provided by 6 global collaborators. Sample metadata almost always included a de-identified subject ID, COVID-19 status, age in years and sex. Where available, HLA class I and class II types were taken from metadata supplied by the sample provider and were not determined by assay-based typing.

The immunoSEQ Assay, a bias-controlled multiplex PCR, was used to amplify TCRbeta CDR3 regions from genomic DNA. As for the authors' bioinformatics: Nucleated cell counts per sample were estimated from amplification of reference gene primers within the assay. To quantify the absolute abundance of each unique TCRbeta CDR3 rearrangement, sequence reads were collapsed and filtered. For each sample, productive Simpson clonality was calculated by taking the square root of Simpson's diversity index across productive rearrangements. The table was pulled from immuneACCESS by TCRdb, which kept in-frame rearrangements only. Such tables lose some clones; where checked, under half of the loss comes from unresolved V genes, and the rest has no known cause. The V and J calls and clone size are taken from that table; D and trimming were inferred from the DNA. The sample profile shows about 74,000 clones; approximately 86% of them were found once. The top ten hold roughly 2.1% of the sample.

Each collaborating institution followed its own protocols to collect whole blood in K2EDTA tubes. For TCRbeta analysis, collaborators shipped samples in one of three forms: frozen whole blood, isolated PBMCs, or DNA extracted from either of those sample types. The CDR3 runs 13 residues from the cysteine to the phenylalanine. The read is trimmed to its CDR3 DNA, 39 bases read in frame from base 1. V is reduced by 1 base and J by 5 bases, leaving a spacing of 8 bases between them. CDR1 is given as SNHLY and CDR2 as FYNNEI, both from the germline V gene. Overall study results and their limits: How much clinical and demographic metadata was included differed by source and by participant, and the metadata was provided uncurated.

The material sequenced was peripheral blood. Recombination connected TRBV2 to TRBJ2-5; a tentative D match to TRBD1 spans 6 bases. This clonotype was obtained from a woman older than 75 with active or convalescent COVID-19. The DNA reads TGTGCCAGCAGTGAAGACCAGGGGGAGACCCAGTACTTC. Its protein product is CASSEDQGETQYF.